The 14 T cell receptor beta chains below come from one sample, sequenced in a study of blood T cell repertoires in COVID-19. Generated by immunoSEQ multiplex PCR, the TCRdb table keeps only in-frame clones and is missing some. The sample has 250,000 or so clones; 88% are singletons. Sequenced material: PBMCs or T cells enriched from blood (not recorded which). These receptors were obtained from a woman aged 40 to 50 with acute COVID-19.

The rearrangement uses TRBV9 and TRBJ2-5; tentatively, D is TRBD2 (6 bases). Germline CDR1 is SGDLS and CDR2 is YYNGEE. Trimming stripped 0 bases from V and 5 bases from J, with 14 bases between. The CDR3 has 15 residues. CDR3 loop: CASSVAGRTPETQYF. In DNA form, the CDR3 reads TGTGCCAGCAGCGTAGCTGGGAGGACGCCGGAGACCCAGTACTTC.

This clone was seen only once. The CDR3 loop is CASSLEGRGVNSPLHF. CDR3 bases: TGTGCCAGCAGCTTAGAGGGCAGGGGAGTTAATTCACCCCTCCACTTT. The V and J genes are TRBV7-2 and TRBJ1-6; a possible D gene is TRBD1 (6 bases). The CDR3 consists of 16 residues. Germline values: CDR1 SGHTA, CDR2 FQGNSA. V dropped 1 base and J dropped 6 bases, with 13 bases sitting between them.

The V gene is TRBV6-5, the J gene TRBJ2-7, with 8 bases that match TRBD1. V shed 4 bases and J 4 bases; nucleotides not matched to a gene: 12. This CDR3 has 16 residues. The germline V gene has CDR1 MNHEY and CDR2 SVGAGI. DNA for the CDR3: TGTGCCAGCAGTTTATCATCGACAGGGGCAGGGTACGAGCAGTACTTC. Protein: CASSLSSTGAGYEQYF.

The chain is built from TRBV19 and TRBJ1-3; 11 nucleotides align to TRBD1. From germline, CDR1 is LNHDA and CDR2 SQIVND (reference sequence). This CDR3 comprises 14 residues. J was trimmed by 8 bases and V by 6 bases; bases with no gene match: 6. CDR3 sequence reads: CASRPGQGVDTIYF. The CDR3 DNA reads as TGTGCCAGTAGACCGGGACAGGGGGTGGACACCATATATTTT.

The J gene is TRBJ2-1, the V gene TRBV9, with 7 bases identical to TRBD1. This CDR3 region has 16 residues. Germline CDR1 and CDR2: SGDLS and YYNGEE. The J segment lost 5 bases and the V segment lost 4 bases, leaving 12 bases of the junction unmatched. CDR3: CASSFPAGTADNEQFF. The DNA of the CDR3 is TGTGCCAGCAGCTTTCCAGCCGGGACAGCTGACAATGAGCAGTTCTTC.

This clone was observed a few times. This rearrangement joins TRBV7-2 to TRBJ2-3, with TRBD2 identical over 11 bases. The germline V gene encodes CDR1 SGHTA and CDR2 FQGNSA. CDR3 length: 16 residues. V gave up 3 bases and J gave up 2 bases; unmatched junction bases: 4. The CDR3 sequence is CASSFGTSGFTDTQYF. The CDR3 DNA follows: TGTGCCAGCAGCTTTGGGACTAGCGGTTTCACAGATACGCAGTATTTT.

J is TRBJ1-1 and V is TRBV4-2; 8 bases are shared with TRBD1. The CDR3 is made up of 20 amino acids. Germline CDR1 reads LGHNA; CDR2 reads YNFKEQ. J lost 1 base, V lost 3 bases, and 19 bases had no gene match. Written as DNA, the CDR3 is TGTGCCAGCAGCCAGATAGCTCCGGGACAGGCGGATTCAAGGAACACTGAAGCTTTCTTT. Its translation is CASSQIAPGQADSRNTEAFF.

The CDR3 coding sequence is TGTGCCAGCAGCTTGGCCACCGGGGGAGCGCTTTACAATGAGCAGTTCTTC. Translating it yields CASSLATGGALYNEQFF. The rearrangement links TRBV5-4 to TRBJ2-1; D might be TRBD2 (6 bases). The CDR3 totals 17 residues. V gave up 0 bases and J gave up 4 bases, with 17 bases separating them. CDR1 and CDR2 from the germline V gene are SGHNT and YYREEE (reference sequence). Combining the CDR3 with reference TRBV5-4 and TRBJ2-1 gives the whole variable domain ETGVTQSPTHLIKTRGQQVTLRCSSQSGHNTVSWYQQALGQGPQFIFQYYREEENGRGNFPPRFSGLQFPNYSSELNVNALELDDSALYLCASSLATGGALYNEQFFGPGTRLTVL.

The chain carries TRBV11-2 and TRBJ2-1, with D unresolved. The CDR3 runs 13 residues. V lost 2 bases, J lost 9 bases, and 11 bases lay in between. In germline, CDR1 is SGHAT, CDR2 FQNNGV. CDR3 amino acids: CASSLRQASEQFF. CDR3 coding DNA: TGTGCCAGCAGCTTACGTCAAGCGAGTGAGCAGTTCTTC. Combining the CDR3 with reference TRBV11-2 and TRBJ2-1 gives the whole variable domain EAGVAQSPRYKIIEKRQSVAFWCNPISGHATLYWYQQILGQGPKLLIQFQNNGVVDDSQLPKDRFSAERLKGVDSTLKIQPAKLEDSAVYLCASSLRQASEQFFGPGTRLTVL.

Points on this clone: At the DNA level, this CDR3 is encoded by other sequences in the same sample as well. The DNA of the CDR3 is TGTGCCAGCAGCTCCAGACTAGCGGGGAACACCGGGGAGCTGTTTTTT. Translated: CASSSRLAGNTGELFF. The chain joins TRBV5-4 to TRBJ2-2, with TRBD2 identical over 10 bases. Germline trimming cut 3 bases from V and 1 base from J; bases unmatched to any gene: 3. The CDR3 sequence is 16 residues long. Germline lookup yields CDR1 SGHNT and CDR2 YYREEE (reference sequence).

The genes are TRBV30 and TRBJ1-6; 11 bases line up with TRBD1. Trimming removed 8 bases from V and 8 bases from J; junction bases left unmatched: 5. Germline-derived CDR1 and CDR2 are GTSNPN and SVGIG (reference sequence). The CDR3 covers 13 residues. Here the CDR3 reads CARRDRGDSPLHF. CDR3 in DNA: TGTGCCCGCCGGGACAGGGGGGATTCACCCCTCCACTTT. Full variable domain (rest looked up from reference TRBV30 and TRBJ1-6): SQTIHQWPATLVQPVGSPLSLECTVEGTSNPNLYWYRQAAGRGLQLLFYSVGIGQISSEVPQNLSASRPQDRQFILSSKKLLLSDSGFYLCARRDRGDSPLHFGNGTRLTVT.

The rearrangement joins TRBV19 to TRBJ2-1; 8 nucleotides align to TRBD2. This CDR3 is 16 amino acids long. The germline CDR1 and CDR2 sequences are LNHDA and SQIVND (reference sequence). Trimming removed 3 bases from V and 7 bases from J; junction bases left unmatched: 11. CDR3 protein: CASSMVGLAGSNEQFF. CDR3 sequence (DNA): TGTGCCAGTAGTATGGTGGGTCTAGCGGGTTCTAATGAGCAGTTCTTC.

This clone occurred once. Other DNA sequences of this sample code for an identical CDR3. The rearrangement joins TRBV24-1 to TRBJ2-2, with a weak D call TRBD1 (5 bases). Germline V CDR1 and CDR2: KGHDR, SFDVKD. V shed 1 base and J shed 0 bases, with 8 bases lying between them. This CDR3 has 16 residues. The CDR3 coding sequence is TGTGCCACCAGTGATTTTACAGGTTCGAACACCGGGGAGCTGTTTTTT. Residues: CATSDFTGSNTGELFF.

The rearrangement joins TRBV9 to TRBJ2-7; the match to TRBD2 covers 10 bases. With 4 bases clipped from V and 2 bases from J, the junction kept 3 bases outside the gene matches. The CDR3 totals 14 residues. Per the germline V gene, CDR1 is SGDLS and CDR2 is YYNGEE. In DNA, the CDR3 is TGTGCCAGCAGCTCAGCGGGGGGGCCCTACGAGCAGTACTTC. Encoded protein: CASSSAGGPYEQYF.